This TCR beta chain was identified in a study of OX40 agonist ivuxolimab in advanced cancers. Clones were sequenced by immunoSEQ multiplex PCR, and TCRdb holds only the in-frame ones, with some missing. The sample yields about 26,000 clones, 85% seen once. Regarding this clone: The same CDR3 is also encoded by other DNA sequences in this sample.

The receptor was isolated from an adult with an advanced solid tumor such as melanoma, head and neck, liver or kidney cancer. Sequencing was performed on CD4+ or CD8+ T cells sorted from blood, taken in a trial of the OX40 agonist ivuxolimab.

DNA for the CDR3: TGTGCCAGCAGCTTAGAAAGAGGACAGAGCTCCTACGAGCAGTACTTC. Translated, it gives CASSLERGQSSYEQYF. This sequence joins TRBV11-2 and TRBJ2-7, with D perhaps TRBD1 (6 bases). CDR3 length: 16 residues. CDR1 and CDR2 (germline): SGHAT, FQNNGV. V lost 0 bases and J lost 0, with 12 bases in between.